These T cell receptor beta chains were read from a single sample in a study of T cells in localized non-small cell lung cancer. The protocol was immunoSEQ multiplex PCR, while the TCRdb copy is restricted to in-frame clones and leaves out a portion. The sample lists 35,000 or so clones, around nine tenths occurring once. Source: peripheral blood, taken before any cancer treatment. These receptors came from a woman aged 40 to 75 with stage I lung adenocarcinoma. Each CDR3 is given with its conserved first and last residue. The order of the fields is clone size, D gene, J gene, V gene, CDR3 DNA, CDR3 protein. The D gene is left open where the match is weak. Not all rows give a size; the values are once, few, many and, for expanded clones, a class.

- - TRBJ2-7 TRBV7-8 TGTGCCAGCAGCCCCCGGCCCCTAGACCACGAGCAGTACTTC CASSPRPLDHEQYF
- - TRBJ1-1 TRBV29-1 TGCAGCGTTGAGCAGGGTAGCTCCACTGAAGCTTTCTTT CSVEQGSSTEAFF
- - TRBJ1-5 TRBV14 TGTGCCAGCAGCCAAGATCTGGGACAGCCCCAGCATTTT CASSQDLGQPQHF
- - TRBJ1-2 TRBV4-3 TGCGCCAGCAGCCAAGAGGCGTATTCCTATGGCTACACCTTC CASSQEAYSYGYTF
- - TRBJ1-6 TRBV18 TGTGCCAGCTCACCCCCAGGGATCTATAATTCACCCCTCCACTTT CASSPPGIYNSPLHF
once TRBD1 TRBJ2-1 TRBV11-2 TGTGCCAGCAGCCGACCTCAAACAGGGGATTTTAACAATGAGCAGTTCTTC CASSRPQTGDFNNEQFF
- - TRBJ2-5 TRBV5-1 TGCGCCAGCAGTTTGCTAGCACGGGAGACCCAGTACTTC CASSLLARETQYF
- - TRBJ1-1 TRBV7-2 TGTGCCAGCAACCCGGGACTCAGCTCAGAAGCTTTCTTT CASNPGLSSEAFF
- TRBD1 TRBJ2-1 TRBV29-1 TGCAGCGTCTCAGGGACAGAGCTATCCCTCAATGAGCAGTTCTTC CSVSGTELSLNEQFF
- - TRBJ1-3 TRBV5-6 TGTGCCAGCAGCTGGAGGTTCTCTGGAAACACCATATATTTT CASSWRFSGNTIYF
- - TRBJ1-2 TRBV28 TGTGCCAGCAGCCCCGGGGCTGTCTATGGCTACACCTTC CASSPGAVYGYTF
- - TRBJ2-3 TRBV28 TGTGCCAGCAGTTTGCGTGCGGTGTCGATCCCCCCTGGCACAGATACGCAGTATTTT CASSLRAVSIPPGTDTQYF
- TRBD2 TRBJ2-2 TRBV30 TGTGCCTGCTCCCCTAGCGGGCGGAACACCGGGGAGCTGTTTTTT CACSPSGRNTGELFF
- TRBD2 TRBJ2-1 TRBV7-3 TGTGCCAGCAGCTCATCTCCAGCGGGGGGGAAGCAGTTCTTC CASSSSPAGGKQFF
once - TRBJ2-5 TRBV5-1 TGCGCCAGCAGCCCGGGGGGCCCGTTAAAAGAGACCCAGTACTTC CASSPGGPLKETQYF
once - TRBJ1-6 TRBV5-1 TGCGCCAGCAGCTTGAACCCAGACAGGCCCCCCCTCCACTTT CASSLNPDRPPLHF
- TRBD2 TRBJ2-5 TRBV7-3 TGTGCCAGCAGCTGGTCGGGGACTAGCTCTGAGACCCAGTACTTC CASSWSGTSSETQYF
- TRBD1 TRBJ2-1 TRBV5-5 TGTGCCAGCAGCCCGGGACAGGGGGCAGCCAATGAGCAGTTCTTC CASSPGQGAANEQFF
- - TRBJ2-5 TRBV5-1 TGCGCCAGCAGCTTGTATGGAGTTCAAGAGACCCAGTACTTC CASSLYGVQETQYF
once TRBD1 TRBJ1-6 TRBV7-2 TGTGCCAGCAGACCCGGACAGGGTGATAATTCACCCCTCCACTTT CASRPGQGDNSPLHF
- - TRBJ1-1 TRBV6-5 TGTGCCAGCAGGTTGGATGGGGTAAGGGAAGCTTTCTTT CASRLDGVREAFF
medium-sized - TRBJ1-5 TRBV25-1 TGTGCCAGCAGTGAAGAATCCGGGAATCAGCCCCAGCATTTT CASSEESGNQPQHF
- - TRBJ1-1 TRBV5-1 TGCGCCAGCAGCTTGGAGGGGTCCACTGAAGCTTTCTTT CASSLEGSTEAFF
- TRBD1 TRBJ2-7 TRBV30 TGTGCCTGGAGCAACGAGGACAGGGCCAACTACGAGCAGTACTTC CAWSNEDRANYEQYF
- - TRBJ2-6 TRBV19 TGTGCCAGTAGTATACCCTGGGACTCGCGGTTGGAAGGGGCCAACGTCCTGACTTTC CASSIPWDSRLEGANVLTF
- - TRBJ2-3 TRBV7-3 TGTGCCAGCAGCTTGGGGACTTCAACAGATACGCAGTATTTT CASSLGTSTDTQYF
few - TRBJ1-5 TRBV28 TGTGCCAGCAGTTTAAGGGTTCAGCCCCAGCATTTT CASSLRVQPQHF
- - TRBJ1-2 TRBV6-5 TGTGCCAGCAGTTACTCCGTCGGGGGCCACTATGGCTACACCTTC CASSYSVGGHYGYTF
- TRBD2 TRBJ2-2 TRBV6-1 TGTGCCAGCAATGATAGCGGGGGCACCGGGGAGCTGTTTTTT CASNDSGGTGELFF
- - TRBJ2-1 TRBV28 TGTGCCAGCACCCAACCCCCCCAGCTCAATGAGCAGTTCTTC CASTQPPQLNEQFF
- - TRBJ2-5 TRBV13 TGTGCCAGCAGCCCCCAGCCCCAGGCAGGGGGGTCGGAGACCCAGTACTTC CASSPQPQAGGSETQYF
- - TRBJ1-2 TRBV19 TGTGCCACCTGCTGGGACGGATTGTATGGCTACACCTTC CATCWDGLYGYTF
- - TRBJ2-5 TRBV7-2 TGTGCCAGCAGCGGGTACAGCGGTAAAGAGACCCAGTACTTC CASSGYSGKETQYF
- TRBD2 TRBJ2-1 TRBV5-1 TGCGCCAGCAGCTTGCTAGCGGGGGGGCATGAGCAGTTCTTC CASSLLAGGHEQFF
once - TRBJ1-5 TRBV6-6 TGTGCCAGCAGCGATAATGGTAGCAATCAGCCCCAGCATTTT CASSDNGSNQPQHF
- TRBD1 TRBJ1-2 TRBV6-1 TGTGCCAGCAGCTTTGACAGGGAAAACACCTTC CASSFDRENTF
- - TRBJ2-7 TRBV19 TGTGCCAGTAGTATAAGGGCCGGGACCTACGAGCAGTACTTC CASSIRAGTYEQYF
- - TRBJ2-2 TRBV11-3 TGTGCCAGCAGCTTAGCCCCCGCGGGTACCGGGGAGCTGTTTTTT CASSLAPAGTGELFF
- - TRBJ2-7 TRBV29-1 TGCAGCGTCACCAGGGATAGCCACGAGCAGTACTTC CSVTRDSHEQYF
- - TRBJ1-2 TRBV19 TGTGCCAGTAGTCCAAGGACAGTTAAGTCAGGGGGCTACACCTTC CASSPRTVKSGGYTF
- TRBD1 TRBJ1-1 TRBV5-1 TGCGCCAGCAGCGCACGACAGGGCACGAACACTGAAGCTTTCTTT CASSARQGTNTEAFF
- - TRBJ1-6 TRBV11-3 TGTGCCAGCAGCTTTAATTGGAATTCACCCCTCCACTTT CASSFNWNSPLHF
- TRBD2 TRBJ2-1 TRBV10-2 TGCGCCAGCAGGGACCCACCCGCGCGGGGGGGCTGGTACAATGAGCAGTTCTTC CASRDPPARGGWYNEQFF